This TCR beta chain was recorded in a study of blood T cell repertoires in COVID-19. Profiled with immunoSEQ multiplex PCR; TCRdb holds only in-frame clones, not every one. This sample has 100,000 to 150,000 clones, with about 91% found just once. The sample taken for sequencing was peripheral blood. This receptor was identified in a man aged 45-65 years with acute or convalescent COVID-19.

The CDR3: CASSLSLGEGGGYTF. CDR3 bases: TGTGCCAGCAGTTTATCCCTCGGGGAGGGTGGGGGCTACACCTTC. The chain combines TRBV28 with TRBJ1-2; D gene uncertain. The CDR3 is 15 amino acids. V lost 1 base, J lost 8 bases, and 17 bases lay in between. CDR1 and CDR2 from the germline V gene are MDHEN and SYDVKM.